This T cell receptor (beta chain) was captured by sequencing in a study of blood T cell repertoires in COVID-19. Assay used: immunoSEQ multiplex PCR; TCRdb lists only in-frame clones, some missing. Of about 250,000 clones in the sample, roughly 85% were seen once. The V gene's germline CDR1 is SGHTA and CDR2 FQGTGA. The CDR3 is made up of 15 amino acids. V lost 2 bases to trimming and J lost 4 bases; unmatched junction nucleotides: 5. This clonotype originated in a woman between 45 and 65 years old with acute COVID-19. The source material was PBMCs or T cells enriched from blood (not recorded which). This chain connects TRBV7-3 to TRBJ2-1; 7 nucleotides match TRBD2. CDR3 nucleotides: TGTGCCAGCAGCTTATCAGAACTAGCGTACAATGAGCAGTTCTTC. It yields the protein CASSLSELAYNEQFF.